This TCR beta chain was recovered during a study of memory CD4+ T cells and cytomegalovirus serostatus. On the study more broadly: Of the healthy Belgian adults, several were CMV seropositive and approximately 25 seronegative. Study findings and constraints: Suggested: most of the CMV-linked TCR signature lies in CD4+ memory cells.

Single viable CD3+CD4+CD8-CD45RO+ cells were sorted as the memory CD4+ T cells. Positive selection with CD4 microbeads enriched total CD4+ T cells. As regards this clone: Its target is not known.

Produced via immunoSEQ multiplex PCR; TCRdb's table is partial and in-frame only. The repertoire holds around 44,000 clones, with 76% as singletons. The CDR3 spans 17 residues. Per germline, CDR1 SGHAT and CDR2 FQNNGV. V was pared by 7 bases and J by 0 bases, with 19 bases between. The receptor's source is an adult in good health and CMV-seronegative. Sequencing input: memory CD4+ T cells from blood. The rearrangement joins TRBV11-2 to TRBJ1-3, with D tentatively TRBD1 (6 bases). For the CDR3, the DNA is TGTGCCAGCACGACTACGAGGGGGGCAGGCTCTGGAAACACCATATATTTT. It codes for CASTTTRGAGSGNTIYF.